This T cell receptor beta chain was identified during a study of T cells after yellow fever vaccination (dated by TCRdb to the late 2010s). Regarding the study in general: The SMART-Seq v4 Ultra Low Input RNA kit was used to prepare libraries from fractions with low cell numbers. Bulk TCR alpha and beta repertoires were sequenced longitudinally to track T-cell clones before and after primary and booster YFV17D yellow fever vaccination. The cohort comprised two healthy male donors, one aged 18 to 30 and one aged 30 to 40 years. Blood was drawn at multiple timepoints before and after primary and secondary immunization, with bulk PBMC replicates and cell subsets isolated.

According to the germline V gene, CDR1 reads MGHDK and CDR2 reads SYGVNS. Spanning cysteine to phenylalanine, the CDR3 consists of 17 amino acids. Only CDR3 DNA is held: 51 bases, read in frame from base 1. Trimming costs V 3 bases and J 5 bases, and their ends lie 22 bases apart. TCRdb shows the sequencer as Illumina NovaSeq 6000. TCR cDNA was made using 5'RACE template switching, a step that added a universal primer site and unique molecular identifiers. Priming for cDNA synthesis came from both the TCR alpha and TCR beta constant segments. Library amplification used two PCR steps, and the second PCR step added sample barcodes and sequencing adapters. Sequencing of the libraries was done on either Illumina HiSeq 2500 (2x100 bp) or NovaSeq (2x150 bp). Concerning the study's data processing: MIGEC was used to demultiplex reads and collapse the reads into UMI consensus sequences, and MiXCR was used for V(D)J alignment. Using edgeR on replicate PBMC samples, clonotypes were called vaccine-responding if FDR was below 0.01 and the log2 fold change was above 5 up to day 15. Bulk clonotypes were assigned CD4 or CD8 identity according to which sequenced CD4 or CD8 repertoire held them at higher abundance. The public sequencing data were trimmed at Q25 with fastp and processed into clonotypes with MiXCR by TCRdb, which kept only in-frame beta chains. Every distinct CDR3 protein forms one entry, paired with its most common genes and DNA. In this record, the V and J calls reflect TCRdb's handling and not the investigators' own analysis. The sample includes around 310,000 distinct CDR3 sequences, with roughly 4.3% observed a single time. The top ten hold 15% to 20% of the sample.

Broader findings and caveats from the paper: Compared with the primary T-cell response, the secondary T-cell response was weaker but faster, peaking on day 5 rather than day 15. A small share of clonotypes occurred in both CD4 and CD8 compartments, likely arising from convergent recombination. After the booster, most of the clones that had expanded following primary vaccination were detected again (around 95% of CD4 and around nine tenths of CD8), which suggests that memory was broadly maintained. Computational filtering was required because FACS-sorted repertoires could contain abundant contaminating clonotypes from the bulk population. Because only a couple of donors were included in the study, the extent to which the findings can be generalized is limited.

According to the study, the label for this sample's treatment or condition signals: live attenuated yellow fever vaccine strain. At every blood-draw timepoint, two biological replicates of bulk PBMCs were collected. PBMCs were isolated from peripheral blood using a standard Ficoll-Paque protocol. TriZol was used to extract RNA from bulk PBMCs, from CD4 and CD8 fractions, and from dextramer-positive and dextramer-negative fractions. The sample holds a few counts of this clonotype. Its antigen specificity is not known. The record has no base qualities; no much larger clone is one base away. In this chain, TRBV25-1 is recombined with TRBJ2-5, with TRBD2 as a weak D call on 5 bases. Specimen: PBMCs, collected 15 days after the yellow fever booster vaccination. The source of this sequence is a man between 18 and 35 years old who received the YFV17D yellow fever vaccine. The CDR3 has the sequence CASSELLEGRAGETQYF. Here is the DNA: TGTGCCAGCAGTGAGCTCCTCGAGGGCCGTGCCGGGGAGACCCAGTACTTC.